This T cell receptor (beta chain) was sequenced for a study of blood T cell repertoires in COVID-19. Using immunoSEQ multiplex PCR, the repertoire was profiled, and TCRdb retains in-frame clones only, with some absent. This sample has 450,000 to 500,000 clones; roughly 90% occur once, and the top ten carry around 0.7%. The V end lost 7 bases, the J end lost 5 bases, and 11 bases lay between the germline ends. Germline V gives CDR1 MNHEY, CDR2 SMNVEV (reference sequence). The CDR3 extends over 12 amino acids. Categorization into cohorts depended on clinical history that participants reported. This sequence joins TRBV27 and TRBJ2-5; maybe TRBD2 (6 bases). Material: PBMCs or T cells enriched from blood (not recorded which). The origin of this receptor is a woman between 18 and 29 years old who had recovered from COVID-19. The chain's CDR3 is CASTTGGETQYF. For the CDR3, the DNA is TGTGCCAGCACCACCGGAGGGGAGACCCAGTACTTC.